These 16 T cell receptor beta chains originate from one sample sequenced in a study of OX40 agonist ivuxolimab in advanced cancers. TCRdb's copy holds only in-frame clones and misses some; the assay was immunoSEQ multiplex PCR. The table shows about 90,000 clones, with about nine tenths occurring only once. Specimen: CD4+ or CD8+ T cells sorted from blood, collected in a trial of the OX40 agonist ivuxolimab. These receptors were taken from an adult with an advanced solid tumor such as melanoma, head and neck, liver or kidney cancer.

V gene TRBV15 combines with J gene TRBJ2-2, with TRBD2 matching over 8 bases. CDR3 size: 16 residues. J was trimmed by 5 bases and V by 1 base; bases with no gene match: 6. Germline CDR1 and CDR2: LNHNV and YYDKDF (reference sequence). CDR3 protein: CATSRGGGGWTGELFF. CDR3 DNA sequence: TGTGCCACCAGCAGAGGGGGCGGGGGGTGGACCGGGGAGCTGTTTTTT.

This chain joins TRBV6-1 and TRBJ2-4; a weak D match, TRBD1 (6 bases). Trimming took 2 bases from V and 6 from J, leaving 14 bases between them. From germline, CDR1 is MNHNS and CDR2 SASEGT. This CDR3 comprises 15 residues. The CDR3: CASSERDNRLNIQYF. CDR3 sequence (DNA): TGTGCCAGCAGTGAAAGGGACAATAGATTAAACATTCAGTACTTC.

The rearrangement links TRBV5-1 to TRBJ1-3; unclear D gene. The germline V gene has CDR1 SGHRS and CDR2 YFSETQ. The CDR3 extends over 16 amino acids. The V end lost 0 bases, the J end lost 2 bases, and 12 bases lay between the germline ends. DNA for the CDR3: TGCGCCAGCAGCTTGGAGGGTCCGGTGGCTGGAAACACCATATATTTT. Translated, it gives CASSLEGPVAGNTIYF.

The CDR3 DNA sequence: TGTGCCAGCTCCCCGGGGCAGGGCGGGTTAGAGACCCAGTACTTC. Protein product: CASSPGQGGLETQYF. The chain carries TRBV4-2 and TRBJ2-5; D is possibly TRBD1 or TRBD2 (5 bases each). Germline loops: CDR1 LGHNA, CDR2 YNFKEQ. V was clipped by 8 bases and J by 4 bases, with 20 bases between them. The length of the CDR3 is 15 residues.

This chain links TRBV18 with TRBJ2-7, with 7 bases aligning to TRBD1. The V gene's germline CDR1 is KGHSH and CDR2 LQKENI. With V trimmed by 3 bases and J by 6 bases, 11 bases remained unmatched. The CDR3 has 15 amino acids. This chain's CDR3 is CASSPQEGAVGEQYF. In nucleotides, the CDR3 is TGTGCCAGCTCACCCCAAGAGGGGGCGGTAGGCGAGCAGTACTTC.

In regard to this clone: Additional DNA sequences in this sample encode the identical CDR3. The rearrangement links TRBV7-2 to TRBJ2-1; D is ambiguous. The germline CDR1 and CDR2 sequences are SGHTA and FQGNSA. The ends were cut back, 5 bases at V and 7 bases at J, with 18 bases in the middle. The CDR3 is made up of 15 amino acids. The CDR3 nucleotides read TGTGCCAGCAGCACACGGCGACTCCTACCGAATGAGCAGTTCTTC. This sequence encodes CASSTRRLLPNEQFF.

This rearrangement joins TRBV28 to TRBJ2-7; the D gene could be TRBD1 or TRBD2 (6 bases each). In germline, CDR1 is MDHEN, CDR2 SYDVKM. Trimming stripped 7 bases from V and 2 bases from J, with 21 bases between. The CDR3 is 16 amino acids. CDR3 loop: CASKPGGLDETYEQYF. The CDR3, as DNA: TGTGCCAGCAAACCCGGGGGCCTGGACGAAACCTACGAGCAGTACTTC.

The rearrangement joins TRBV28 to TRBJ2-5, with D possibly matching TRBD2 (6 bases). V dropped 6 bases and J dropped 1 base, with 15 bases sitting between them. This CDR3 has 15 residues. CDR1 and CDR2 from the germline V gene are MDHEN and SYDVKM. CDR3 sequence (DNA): TGTGCCAGCAGCCCCTACGGAGGGATCCAAGAGACCCAGTACTTC. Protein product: CASSPYGGIQETQYF.

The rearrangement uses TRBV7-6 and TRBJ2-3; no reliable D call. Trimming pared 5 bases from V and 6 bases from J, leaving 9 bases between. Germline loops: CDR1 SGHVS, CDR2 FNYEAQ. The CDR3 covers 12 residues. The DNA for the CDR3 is TGTGCCAGCAGCCGCAGGTGGGATACGCAGTATTTT. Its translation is CASSRRWDTQYF.

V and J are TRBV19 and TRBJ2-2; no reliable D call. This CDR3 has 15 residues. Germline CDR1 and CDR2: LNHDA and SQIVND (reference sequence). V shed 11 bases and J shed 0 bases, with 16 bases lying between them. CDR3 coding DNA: TGTGCCGTTAGTACCGGTACTTCGAACACCGGGGAGCTGTTTTTT. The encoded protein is CAVSTGTSNTGELFF.

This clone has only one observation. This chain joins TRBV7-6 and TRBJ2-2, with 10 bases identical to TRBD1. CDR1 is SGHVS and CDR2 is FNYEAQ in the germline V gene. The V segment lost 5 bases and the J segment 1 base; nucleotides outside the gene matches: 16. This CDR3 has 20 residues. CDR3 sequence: CASSENPLVTGGWNTGELFF. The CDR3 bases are TGTGCCAGCAGCGAGAATCCCCTTGTGACAGGGGGCTGGAACACCGGGGAGCTGTTTTTT.

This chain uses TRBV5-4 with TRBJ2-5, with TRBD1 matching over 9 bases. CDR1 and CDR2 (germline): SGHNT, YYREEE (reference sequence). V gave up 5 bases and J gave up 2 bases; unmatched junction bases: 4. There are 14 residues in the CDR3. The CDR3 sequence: CASSTGTGQETQYF. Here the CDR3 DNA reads TGTGCCAGCAGTACCGGGACAGGGCAAGAGACCCAGTACTTC.

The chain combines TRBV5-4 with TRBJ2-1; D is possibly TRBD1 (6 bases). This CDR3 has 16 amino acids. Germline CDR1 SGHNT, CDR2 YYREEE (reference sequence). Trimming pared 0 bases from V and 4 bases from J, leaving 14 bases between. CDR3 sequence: CASSLEGGTGYNEQFF. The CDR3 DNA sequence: TGTGCCAGCAGCTTGGAAGGGGGTACAGGTTACAATGAGCAGTTCTTC. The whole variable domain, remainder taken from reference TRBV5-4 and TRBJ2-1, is ETGVTQSPTHLIKTRGQQVTLRCSSQSGHNTVSWYQQALGQGPQFIFQYYREEENGRGNFPPRFSGLQFPNYSSELNVNALELDDSALYLCASSLEGGTGYNEQFFGPGTRLTVL.

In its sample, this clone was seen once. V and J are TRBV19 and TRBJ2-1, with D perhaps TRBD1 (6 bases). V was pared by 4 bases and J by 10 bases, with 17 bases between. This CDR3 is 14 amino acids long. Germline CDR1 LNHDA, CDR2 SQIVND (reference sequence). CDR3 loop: CASSTGTPATEQFF. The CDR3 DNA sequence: TGTGCCAGTAGTACCGGGACACCGGCCACCGAGCAGTTCTTC.

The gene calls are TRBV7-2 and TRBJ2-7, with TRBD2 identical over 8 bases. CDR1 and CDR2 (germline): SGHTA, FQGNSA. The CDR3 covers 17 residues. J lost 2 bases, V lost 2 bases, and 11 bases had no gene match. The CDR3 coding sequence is TGTGCCAGCAGCTTAAGGTTACAGCGGGAGACGCCCTACGAGCAGTACTTC. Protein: CASSLRLQRETPYEQYF.

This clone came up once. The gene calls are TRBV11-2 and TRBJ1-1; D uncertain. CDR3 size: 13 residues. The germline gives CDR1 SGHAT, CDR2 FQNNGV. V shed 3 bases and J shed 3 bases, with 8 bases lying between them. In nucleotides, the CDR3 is TGTGCCAGCAGCTTCGGAGGGTACACTGAAGCTTTCTTT. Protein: CASSFGGYTEAFF.